This record looks at one T cell receptor (beta chain) sequence and its context. Its antigen is currently unknown. Sequencing used immunoSEQ multiplex PCR; TCRdb keeps in-frame clones, though not all of them. Here the sample spans approximately 2,000,000 clones, 92% being singletons. The entry originates in a study of shared clonotypes between healthy human individuals. Study-wide results and caveats: Across several donors, naive CD4 shared approximately 4.5%, naive CD8 around 3.8%, memory CD4 about 2.5%, memory CD8 more than 0.35%. Generation of non-shared clonotypes was less probable than generation of clonotypes shared by all four donors.

Germline V gene lookup returns CDR1 SGHRS and CDR2 YFSETQ. The junction had 5 bases not matched to a gene; V was cut back by 0 bases and J by 4 bases. This CDR3 contains 15 residues. Sample: naive CD4+ T cells from PBMCs. Noted subset: CD45RA+ positively selected. The receptor comes from a young man in good health. Some clones in this sample may be carry-over from other donors' samples. This chain links TRBV5-1 with TRBJ2-3; 7 bases match TRBD2. The CDR3 protein is CASSLVGTISDTQYF. CDR3 nucleotide sequence: TGCGCCAGCAGCTTGGTTGGGACTATCTCAGATACGCAGTATTTT. Supplemented by reference TRBV5-1 and TRBJ2-3, the full variable domain reads KAGVTQTPRYLIKTRGQQVTLSCSPISGHRSVSWYQQTPGQGLQFLFEYFSETQRNKGNFPGRFSGRQFSNSRSEMNVSTLELGDSALYLCASSLVGTISDTQYFGPGTRLTVL.